Below are 5 T cell receptor beta chains sequenced from a single sample in a study of spatial heterogeneity in lung cancer. TCRdb fed the 5' RACE reads into MiXCR, producing one record per CDR3 protein. The sample has 15,000 to 20,000 distinct CDR3 sequences; under 10% are singletons. Time point of the sample: sample taken at primary tumor resection. Study outcomes and limitations: Tumors with more nonsynonymous mutations had more expanded intratumoral alpha and beta TCRs.

No cognate antigen is known for these TCRs. The source was lung tumor tissue, collected at surgery. Source of these receptors: a male donor with early-stage non-small cell lung cancer.

For this clonotype: A much bigger clone sits one base away, suggesting this may be a read error. The chain is built from TRBV7-2 and TRBJ1-6, with D perhaps matching TRBD1 (5 bases). The CDR3 consists of 16 residues. Germline CDR1 and CDR2: SGHTA and FQGNSA. Here the CDR3 reads CAISLVQARYNSPLHF. Here the CDR3 DNA reads TGTGCCATCAGCTTAGTACAGGCCCGATATAATTCACCCCTCCACTTT.

This clonotype was seen many times. This sequence joins TRBV5-5 and TRBJ1-5; D unclear. V lost 1 base and J lost 11, with 16 bases in between. Germline CDR1 reads SGHKS; CDR2 reads YYEKEE (reference sequence). This CDR3 has 14 amino acids. The CDR3 coding sequence is TGTGCCAGCAGCTTGACCCGGGCCCCATGGGCCCAGCATTTT. Encoded protein: CASSLTRAPWAQHF.

V is TRBV6-2 or TRBV6-3 and J is TRBJ2-1, with 10 bases identical to TRBD2. Germline CDR1 MNHEY, CDR2 SVGEGT. The CDR3 length is 15 residues. V was clipped by 5 bases and J by 7 bases; unmatched bases: 8. The CDR3 region has the DNA TGTGCCAGCAGTCTAAGCGGGGGGGCCTGGAATGAGCAGTTCTTC. Protein: CASSLSGGAWNEQFF.

The J gene is TRBJ2-6, the V gene TRBV28; D is unclear. The CDR3 contains 14 residues. The germline V and J ends were trimmed by 3 bases and 4 bases, with 7 bases remaining between them. The germline V gene has CDR1 MDHEN and CDR2 SYDVKM. In DNA form, the CDR3 reads TGTGCCAGCAGTTTCTCCCTCGGGGCCAACGTCCTGACTTTC. Translating gives CASSFSLGANVLTF. Full variable domain (remainder filled in from reference TRBV28 and TRBJ2-6): DVKVTQSSRYLVKRTGEKVFLECVQDMDHENMFWYRQDPGLGLRLIYFSYDVKMKEKGDIPEGYSVSREKKERFSLILESASTNQTSMYLCASSFSLGANVLTFGAGSRLTVL.

This clonotype occurred many times. CDR3 loop: CASSLGDGYGYTF. CDR3 sequence (DNA): TGTGCCAGCAGTTTAGGGGACGGCTATGGCTACACCTTC. This chain links TRBV12-3 or TRBV12-4 with TRBJ1-2, with D tentatively TRBD1 (5 bases). The ends were cut back, 1 base at V and 4 bases at J, with 7 bases in the middle. The CDR3 is 13 residues long.